Listed below are T cell receptor beta chains from one sample, sequenced in a study of T cell repertoires in cytomegalovirus infection. TCRdb reprocessed the reads via MiXCR and lists one record per CDR3 protein. The table has roughly 500,000 distinct CDR3 sequences, about 15% seen once. Sequencing was done on a sample of CD8+ T cells from PBMCs. The receptors were sampled from a human donor in good health (CMV status not recorded). Some clones in this sample may be carry-over from other donors' samples. CDR3s include the opening cysteine and the closing phenylalanine or tryptophan. Fields, in order: V gene, J gene, clone size, D gene, CDR3 protein, CDR3 DNA. D genes are given only for firm matches. A clone size is listed for some rows: how often the clone was seen (once, few, many), or a class if it is expanded.

TRBV12-3/TRBV12-4	TRBJ2-1	few	NA	CASSPEGLQSSYNEQFF	TGTGCCAGCAGCCCTGAGGGGCTTCAGAGCTCCTACAATGAGCAGTTCTTC
TRBV7-9	TRBJ2-3	many	TRBD2	CASGTSGASTDTQYF	TGTGCCAGCGGCACTAGCGGAGCTTCCACAGATACGCAGTATTTT
TRBV4-1	TRBJ1-2	many	NA	CASSQDQDYGYTF	TGCGCCAGCAGCCAAGATCAGGACTATGGCTACACCTTC
TRBV12-3/TRBV12-4	TRBJ2-7	many	TRBD1	CASSWTGELVYEQYF	TGTGCCAGCAGTTGGACAGGGGAACTGGTGTACGAGCAGTACTTC
TRBV7-8	TRBJ2-1	many	TRBD2	CASSVPGSGRANEQFF	TGTGCCAGCAGCGTCCCGGGTAGCGGGAGGGCCAATGAGCAGTTCTTC
TRBV30	TRBJ1-3	few	NA	CAWRSGAGNTIYF	TGTGCCTGGAGGTCAGGGGCTGGAAACACCATATATTTT
TRBV19	TRBJ1-2	few	NA	CASSHLGREGYGYTF	TGTGCCAGTAGTCACCTGGGCAGGGAAGGCTATGGCTACACCTTC
TRBV12-5	TRBJ2-2	NA	TRBD2	CASGLKRGENTGELFF	TGTGCTAGTGGTTTGAAGCGGGGGGAGAACACCGGGGAGCTGTTTTTT
TRBV5-4	TRBJ1-6	many	NA	CASSLDGRGVLNSPLHF	TGTGCCAGCAGCTTGGATGGCAGGGGAGTCTTGAATTCACCCCTCCACTTT
TRBV5-1	TRBJ2-7	few	NA	CASSWGDEQYF	TGCGCCAGCAGCTGGGGCGACGAGCAGTACTTC
TRBV7-9	TRBJ2-7	many	NA	CASSPTLATRPYEQYF	TGTGCCAGCAGCCCAACCCTAGCGACAAGGCCCTACGAGCAGTACTTC
TRBV4-1	TRBJ2-1	NA	TRBD2	CASSHPARLAASYNEQFF	TGCGCCAGCAGCCACCCCGCCAGACTAGCGGCCTCTTACAATGAGCAGTTCTTC
TRBV7-9	TRBJ2-3	many	NA	CASSLRDSTRGTQYF	TGTGCCAGCAGCTTAAGGGACTCGACCCGGGGTACGCAGTATTTT
TRBV15	TRBJ1-2	few	TRBD1	CATSGTGVGYGYTF	TGTGCCACCAGCGGAACAGGGGTCGGGTATGGCTACACCTTC
TRBV20-1	TRBJ2-5	NA	TRBD2	CSAGGGRLAGGETQYF	TGCAGTGCTGGGGGAGGGCGACTAGCGGGAGGAGAGACCCAGTACTTC
TRBV19	TRBJ2-2	few	TRBD2	CASITGTSGGAYTGELFF	TGTGCCAGTATCACCGGGACTAGCGGGGGCGCTTACACCGGGGAGCTGTTTTTT
TRBV7-9	TRBJ2-3	many	NA	CASSLQTSTDTQYF	TGTGCCAGCAGCTTACAGACTAGTACAGATACGCAGTATTTT
TRBV12-3/TRBV12-4	TRBJ2-1	many	NA	CASTVGIEQFF	TGTGCCAGCACTGTTGGAATTGAGCAGTTCTTC
TRBV27	TRBJ2-3	few	TRBD1	CASSISGTGPRDTQYF	TGTGCCAGCAGTATATCCGGGACAGGGCCCCGGGATACGCAGTATTTT
TRBV7-9	TRBJ1-2	NA	TRBD1	CASSVTLGQNYGYTF	TGTGCCAGCAGCGTAACTCTGGGACAGAACTATGGCTACACCTTC
TRBV6-1	TRBJ1-6	many	NA	CASRGLLNDNNSPLHF	TGTGCCAGCAGAGGACTCCTTAATGATAATAATTCACCCCTCCACTTT
TRBV7-2	TRBJ1-2	NA	NA	CASSFDRVYGYTF	TGTGCCAGCAGCTTCGACAGAGTATATGGCTACACCTTC
TRBV7-9	TRBJ2-5	many	TRBD1	CASSARGPGQGARETQYF	TGTGCCAGCAGCGCCCGCGGACCGGGACAGGGGGCGCGGGAGACCCAGTACTTC
TRBV7-9	TRBJ1-2	NA	NA	CASSLGPIYGYTF	TGTGCCAGCAGCTTAGGGCCAATTTATGGCTACACCTTC
TRBV7-3	TRBJ2-7	many	TRBD2	CASSLGTSGEQYF	TGTGCCAGCAGCCTCGGGACTAGCGGCGAGCAGTACTTC
TRBV29-1	TRBJ2-2	NA	NA	CSVEGTTIGITGELFF	TGCAGCGTTGAAGGGACAACAATCGGTATCACCGGGGAGCTGTTTTTT
TRBV6-2/TRBV6-3	TRBJ2-7	NA	NA	CASRYGIYEQYF	TGTGCCAGCAGGTACGGGATCTACGAGCAGTACTTC
TRBV19	TRBJ1-2	NA	NA	CASSIRAPPHYGYTF	TGTGCCAGTAGTATACGGGCCCCGCCCCACTATGGCTACACCTTC
TRBV11-2	TRBJ2-1	few	NA	CASSVTPSDNEQFF	TGTGCCAGCAGCGTGACTCCGTCGGACAATGAGCAGTTCTTC
TRBV12-3/TRBV12-4	TRBJ2-3	many	TRBD1	CASSEPGQGTDTQYF	TGTGCCAGCAGCGAGCCGGGACAGGGCACAGATACGCAGTATTTT
TRBV27	TRBJ1-6	few	TRBD1	CASSDWGDSSYNSPLHF	TGTGCCAGCAGTGATTGGGGGGACAGTAGTTATAATTCACCCCTCCACTTT
TRBV6-5	TRBJ2-1	many	NA	CASSYLKGNEQFF	TGTGCCAGCAGTTACCTCAAGGGCAATGAGCAGTTCTTC
TRBV4-1	TRBJ2-1	few	NA	CASSQATSSYNEQFF	TGCGCCAGCAGCCAGGCAACGAGCTCCTACAATGAGCAGTTCTTC
TRBV27	TRBJ2-1	many	NA	CASSLQGGSYNEQFF	TGTGCCAGCAGTTTACAAGGGGGCTCCTACAATGAGCAGTTCTTC
TRBV28	TRBJ1-2	NA	NA	CASTSDYGYTF	TGTGCCAGCACTTCCGACTATGGCTACACCTTC
TRBV12-3/TRBV12-4	TRBJ2-1	many	NA	CASSSTNLGEQFF	TGTGCCAGCAGTTCAACTAATTTGGGTGAGCAGTTCTTC
TRBV20-1	TRBJ2-7	NA	NA	CSATPRHVSYEQYF	TGCAGTGCTACTCCTCGACACGTCTCCTACGAGCAGTACTTC
TRBV7-9	TRBJ2-1	many	TRBD2	CASSFLAGGTNEQFF	TGTGCCAGCAGCTTCTTAGCGGGAGGGACCAATGAGCAGTTCTTC
TRBV7-6	TRBJ2-1	NA	TRBD1	CASSFEGGLGYEQFF	TGTGCCAGCAGCTTCGAAGGGGGCCTAGGCTATGAGCAGTTCTTC
TRBV19	TRBJ2-1	many	NA	CASSLRGGTYNEQFF	TGTGCCAGTAGTCTAAGGGGGGGCACCTACAATGAGCAGTTCTTC
TRBV6-6	TRBJ2-7	few	NA	CASSYSRSGSYEQYF	TGTGCCAGCAGTTACTCGAGAAGCGGCTCCTACGAGCAGTACTTC
TRBV7-3	TRBJ2-3	NA	TRBD2	CASSLGRITDTQYF	TGTGCCAGCAGCCTCGGGAGGATCACAGATACGCAGTATTTT
TRBV12-3/TRBV12-4	TRBJ2-7	NA	NA	CASSFSAGPTGEQYF	TGTGCCAGCAGTTTTTCCGCGGGACCGACCGGGGAGCAGTACTTC
TRBV29-1	TRBJ1-1	NA	NA	CSVEVPEGNTEAFF	TGCAGCGTTGAAGTTCCGGAAGGGAACACTGAAGCTTTCTTT
TRBV18	TRBJ2-1	NA	NA	CASSPAARSSYNEQFF	TGTGCCAGCTCGCCGGCGGCGCGGAGCTCCTACAATGAGCAGTTCTTC
TRBV4-1	TRBJ2-1	many	NA	CASSQESSTAAPYNEQFF	TGCGCCAGCAGCCAAGAGAGTTCGACGGCAGCCCCCTACAATGAGCAGTTCTTC
TRBV6-4	TRBJ2-1	NA	NA	CASSEQSSYNEQFF	TGTGCCAGCAGTGAGCAGAGCTCCTACAATGAGCAGTTCTTC
TRBV5-6	TRBJ2-7	NA	NA	CASSPWDTDYEQYF	TGTGCCAGCAGCCCTTGGGACACTGACTACGAGCAGTACTTC
TRBV9	TRBJ2-7	NA	NA	CASSPISHSYEQYF	TGTGCCAGCAGCCCGATTTCACACTCCTACGAGCAGTACTTC
TRBV3-1	TRBJ1-6	few	TRBD1	CASSRRDRGLPPYNSPLHF	TGTGCCAGCAGCCGACGGGACAGGGGCCTTCCCCCGTATAATTCACCCCTCCACTTT